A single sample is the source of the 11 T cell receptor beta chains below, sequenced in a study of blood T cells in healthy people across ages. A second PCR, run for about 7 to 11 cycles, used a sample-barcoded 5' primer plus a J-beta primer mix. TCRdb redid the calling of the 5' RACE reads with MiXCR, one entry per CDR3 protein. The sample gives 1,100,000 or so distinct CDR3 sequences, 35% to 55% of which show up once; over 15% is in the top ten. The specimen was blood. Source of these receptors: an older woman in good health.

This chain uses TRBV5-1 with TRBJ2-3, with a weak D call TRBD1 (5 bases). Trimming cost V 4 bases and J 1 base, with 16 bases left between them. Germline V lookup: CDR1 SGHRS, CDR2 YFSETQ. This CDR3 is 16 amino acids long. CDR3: CASSIGVGVRTDTQYF. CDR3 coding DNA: TGCGCCAGCAGCATAGGGGTTGGGGTCCGCACAGATACGCAGTATTTT.

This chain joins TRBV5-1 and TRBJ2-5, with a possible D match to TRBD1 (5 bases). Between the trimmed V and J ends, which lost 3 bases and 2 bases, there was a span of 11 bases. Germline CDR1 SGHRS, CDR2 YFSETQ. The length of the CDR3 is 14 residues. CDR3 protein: CASSSRRVQETQYF. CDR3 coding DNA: TGCGCCAGCAGCTCGCGCAGGGTACAAGAGACCCAGTACTTC.

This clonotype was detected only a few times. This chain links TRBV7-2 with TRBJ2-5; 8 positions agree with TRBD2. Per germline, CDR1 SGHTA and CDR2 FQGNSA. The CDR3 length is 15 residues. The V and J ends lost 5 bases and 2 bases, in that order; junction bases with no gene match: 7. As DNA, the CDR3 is TGTGCCAGCAGCCGTTGGACTAGCCAACAAGAGACCCAGTACTTC. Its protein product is CASSRWTSQQETQYF. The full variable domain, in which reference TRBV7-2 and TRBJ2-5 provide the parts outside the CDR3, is GAGVSQSPSNKVTEKGKDVELRCDPISGHTALYWYRQSLGQGLEFLIYFQGNSAPDKSGLPSDRFSAERTGGSVSTLTIQRTQQEDSAVYLCASSRWTSQQETQYFGPGTRLLVL.

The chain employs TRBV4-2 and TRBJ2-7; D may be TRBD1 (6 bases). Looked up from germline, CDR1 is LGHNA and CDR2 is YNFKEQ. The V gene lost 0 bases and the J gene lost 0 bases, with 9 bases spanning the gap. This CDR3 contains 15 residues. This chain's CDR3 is CASSQEGGSSYEQYF. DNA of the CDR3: TGTGCCAGCAGCCAAGAAGGGGGAAGCTCCTACGAGCAGTACTTC.

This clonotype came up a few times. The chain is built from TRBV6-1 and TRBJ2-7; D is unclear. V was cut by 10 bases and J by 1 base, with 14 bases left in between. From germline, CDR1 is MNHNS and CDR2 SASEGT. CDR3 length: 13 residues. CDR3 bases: TGTGCCATCGGTGTGGACGGGTCCTACGAGCAGTACTTC. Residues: CAIGVDGSYEQYF.

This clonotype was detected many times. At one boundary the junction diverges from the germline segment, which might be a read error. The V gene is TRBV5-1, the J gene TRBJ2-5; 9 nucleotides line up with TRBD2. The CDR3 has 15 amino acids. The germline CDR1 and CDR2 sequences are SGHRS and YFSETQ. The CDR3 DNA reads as TGTGCCAGCAGTTTGGCCGTAGCGGGAGTAGAGACCCAGTACTTC. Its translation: CASSLAVAGVETQYF.

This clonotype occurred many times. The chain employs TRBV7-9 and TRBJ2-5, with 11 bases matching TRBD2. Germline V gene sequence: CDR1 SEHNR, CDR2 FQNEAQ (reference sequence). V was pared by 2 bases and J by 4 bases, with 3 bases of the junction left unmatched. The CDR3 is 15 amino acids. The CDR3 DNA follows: TGTGCCAGCAGCTTATCACTAGCGGGAGCAGAGACCCAGTACTTC. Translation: CASSLSLAGAETQYF.

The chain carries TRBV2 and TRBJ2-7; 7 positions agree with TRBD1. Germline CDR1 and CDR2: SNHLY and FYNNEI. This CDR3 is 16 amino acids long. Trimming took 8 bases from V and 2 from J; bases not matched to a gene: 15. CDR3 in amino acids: CASFGSRDSKAYEQYF. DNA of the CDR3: TGTGCCAGCTTTGGTTCAAGGGACAGTAAAGCCTACGAGCAGTACTTC.

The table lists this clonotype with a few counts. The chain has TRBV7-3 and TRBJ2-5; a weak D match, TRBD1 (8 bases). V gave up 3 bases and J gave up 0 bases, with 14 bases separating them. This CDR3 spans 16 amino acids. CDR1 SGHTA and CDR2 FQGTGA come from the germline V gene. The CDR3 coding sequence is TGTGCCAGCAGCTTGGGAGGGACAGGACACCAAGAGACCCAGTACTTC. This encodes CASSLGGTGHQETQYF.

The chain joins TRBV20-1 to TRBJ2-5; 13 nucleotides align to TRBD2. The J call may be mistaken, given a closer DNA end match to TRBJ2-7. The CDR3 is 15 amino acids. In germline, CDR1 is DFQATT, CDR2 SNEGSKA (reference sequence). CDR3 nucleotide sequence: TGCAGTGCCGGTCGGGGACTAGCGGGACGGTACGAGCAGTACTTC. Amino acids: CSAGRGLAGRYEQYF.

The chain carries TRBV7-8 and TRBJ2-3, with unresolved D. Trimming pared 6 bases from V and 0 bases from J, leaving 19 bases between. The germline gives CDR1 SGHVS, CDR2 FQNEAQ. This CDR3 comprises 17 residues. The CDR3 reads CASRGMGTVSSTDTQYF. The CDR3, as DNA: TGTGCCAGCAGAGGGATGGGTACAGTCTCTAGCACAGATACGCAGTATTTT. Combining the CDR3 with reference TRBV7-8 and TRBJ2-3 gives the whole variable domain GAGVSQSPRYKVAKRGQDVALRCDPISGHVSLFWYQQALGQGPEFLTYFQNEAQLDKSGLPSDRFFAERPEGSVSTLKIQRTQQEDSAVYLCASRGMGTVSSTDTQYFGPGTRLTVL.